The next 21 T cell receptor beta chains were all read from a single sample in a study of blood T cell repertoires in COVID-19. The assay was immunoSEQ multiplex PCR, and TCRdb's table has in-frame clones only and misses some. The sample records 350,000 or so clones, around 90% being singletons. Source material: peripheral blood. Receptors were obtained from a man aged 18-30 years with active or convalescent COVID-19.

The chain combines TRBV28 with TRBJ2-5, with D maybe TRBD1 (6 bases). V dropped 4 bases and J dropped 4 bases, with 16 bases sitting between them. The CDR3 has 15 amino acids. CDR1 is MDHEN, CDR2 SYDVKM, per germline. CDR3 residues: CASSSPGVGTETQYF. The CDR3 nucleotides read TGTGCCAGCAGTTCCCCAGGGGTCGGAACAGAGACCCAGTACTTC.

The genes are TRBV19 and TRBJ1-5; D remains unclear. Germline values: CDR1 LNHDA, CDR2 SQIVND (reference sequence). V was pared by 3 bases and J by 0 bases, with 6 bases between. The CDR3 runs to 14 residues. CDR3 nucleotide sequence: TGTGCCAGTAGTATCCAGAATAGCAATCAGCCCCAGCATTTT. Amino acids: CASSIQNSNQPQHF.

CDR3 loop: CATSDTDRAGYTF. The CDR3 DNA reads TGTGCCACCAGTGATACGGACAGGGCTGGCTACACCTTC. The rearrangement joins TRBV24-1 to TRBJ1-2, with TRBD1 identical over 8 bases. The CDR3 spans 13 residues. Germline CDR1 and CDR2: KGHDR and SFDVKD. Unmatched junction bases numbered 3, after V lost 3 bases and J lost 7 bases.

V gene TRBV6-2 or TRBV6-3 combines with J gene TRBJ2-7; 7 nucleotides line up with TRBD1. Germline CDR1 is MNHEY and CDR2 is SVGEGT. The V gene end was trimmed by 2 bases and the J gene end by 6 bases; junction bases not matched to a gene: 7. The CDR3 spans 14 residues. For the CDR3, the DNA is TGTGCCAGCAGTTACGGCAACAGGGGTTCCGAGCAGTACTTC. Amino acid sequence: CASSYGNRGSEQYF.

In this sample, this clone turned up once. This rearrangement joins TRBV5-1 to TRBJ2-5; D is unresolved. Germline V gene data show CDR1 as SGHRS and CDR2 as YFSETQ. The CDR3 loop spans 11 amino acids. V was cut by 3 bases and J by 5 bases, with 5 bases left in between. CDR3 in DNA: TGCGCCAGCAGCTCTACCGAGACCCAGTACTTC. Encoded protein: CASSSTETQYF.

CDR3 sequence reads: CASSFLAWGLAENTGELFF. The CDR3 DNA reads as TGTGCCAGCAGCTTCCTCGCCTGGGGGCTAGCAGAAAACACCGGGGAGCTGTTTTTT. The V gene is TRBV7-9, the J gene TRBJ2-2, with D possibly matching TRBD1 (6 bases). Trimming left V 3 bases short and J 2 bases short, with 22 bases between. This CDR3 region has 19 residues. CDR1 SEHNR and CDR2 FQNEAQ come from the germline V gene (reference sequence).

The chain recombines TRBV4-3 with TRBJ2-2; 12 nucleotides match TRBD2. This CDR3 has 17 amino acids. V was clipped by 4 bases and J by 5 bases; unmatched bases: 8. Germline V gene data show CDR1 as LGHNA and CDR2 as YSLEER. For the CDR3, the DNA is TGCGCCAGCAGCCCAGGACCGGGACTAGCGGGTACCGGGGAGCTGTTTTTT. This translates into CASSPGPGLAGTGELFF.

The chain has TRBV7-9 and TRBJ2-4; TRBD1 aligns across 8 bases. V gave up 4 bases and J gave up 4 bases; unmatched junction bases: 3. The germline CDR1 and CDR2 sequences are SEHNR and FQNEAQ (reference sequence). This CDR3 has 14 residues. CDR3 sequence reads: CASSSGQGKNIQYF. For the CDR3, the DNA is TGTGCCAGCAGCTCTGGACAGGGTAAAAACATTCAGTACTTC.

This chain links TRBV9 with TRBJ2-2; D is possibly TRBD2 (6 bases). The germline V gene has CDR1 SGDLS and CDR2 YYNGEE. This CDR3 comprises 16 residues. V dropped 6 bases and J dropped 4 bases, with 19 bases sitting between them. The CDR3 here is CASTSWGDRGTGELFF. The CDR3 coding sequence is TGTGCCAGCACCAGTTGGGGGGATCGGGGCACCGGGGAGCTGTTTTTT.

In regard to this clone: A read error may produce the germline difference seen at one junction end. V usage is TRBV23-1 and J usage is TRBJ2-3, with D unclear. TRBV23-1 is given ORF status, its function remaining uncertain. The CDR3 has 10 amino acids. CDR3 protein: CASSSRGAEF. CDR3 nucleotides: TGCGCCAGCAGCTCCCGAGGCGCAGAATTT.

About this clone itself: One end of the junction is discordant with germline, which a read error may explain. This chain uses TRBV20-1 with TRBJ1-2; D not certain. The CDR3 loop spans 10 amino acids. Looked up from germline, CDR1 is DFQATT and CDR2 is SNEGSKA (reference sequence). The CDR3, as DNA: TGCAGTGCTAGACAGGATCCGCGCGTATTC. Translation: CSARQDPRVF.

V gene TRBV6-1 combines with J gene TRBJ1-5, with D uncertain. CDR1 is MNHNS and CDR2 is SASEGT in the germline V gene. Between the trimmed V and J ends, which lost 0 bases and 3 bases, there was a span of 12 bases. CDR3 length: 16 amino acids. CDR3 in DNA: TGTGCCAGCAGTGAAGCAATCGGAGGTTTCAATCAGCCCCAGCATTTT. It codes for CASSEAIGGFNQPQHF.

The rearrangement links TRBV5-1 to TRBJ2-7, with 8 bases that match TRBD2. The V segment lost 4 bases and the J segment 4 bases; nucleotides outside the gene matches: 7. This CDR3 spans 14 amino acids. CDR1 and CDR2 from the germline V gene are SGHRS and YFSETQ. CDR3 bases: TGCGCCAGCAGCCTCAAGCGGGGGCCTTACGAGCAGTACTTC. Its translation: CASSLKRGPYEQYF.

The chain has TRBV5-1 and TRBJ2-7, with D tentatively TRBD2 (5 bases). Germline CDR1 is SGHRS and CDR2 is YFSETQ. CDR3 size: 13 residues. The ends were cut back, 4 bases at V and 5 bases at J, with 13 bases in the middle. The CDR3 bases are TGCGCCAGCAGCCCCGGGAACCGTAACGAGCAGTACTTC. Its translation: CASSPGNRNEQYF.

The V call is TRBV28, the J call TRBJ2-3; 11 nucleotides line up with TRBD2. The V gene end was trimmed by 7 bases and the J gene end by 5 bases; junction bases not matched to a gene: 14. This CDR3 contains 17 residues. The germline V gene encodes CDR1 MDHEN and CDR2 SYDVKM. CDR3 bases: TGTGCCAGCACATACCCGGATAGCGGGGGGGCCATAGATACGCAGTATTTT. It yields the protein CASTYPDSGGAIDTQYF.

V is TRBV27 and J is TRBJ2-1; no reliable D call. The ends were cut back, 0 bases at V and 3 bases at J, with 9 bases in the middle. Germline CDR1 is MNHEY and CDR2 is SMNVEV (reference sequence). The CDR3 runs 15 residues. In nucleotides, the CDR3 is TGTGCCAGCAGTTTATCGGTGACTGTCTACAATGAGCAGTTCTTC. It codes for CASSLSVTVYNEQFF.

The genes are TRBV9 and TRBJ1-1; D remains ambiguous. The CDR3 extends over 13 amino acids. Per the germline V gene, CDR1 is SGDLS and CDR2 is YYNGEE. V was clipped by 4 bases and J by 4 bases, with 11 bases between them. As DNA, the CDR3 is TGTGCCAGCAGCCGGCTTGGCGGCACTGAAGCTTTCTTT. Translated: CASSRLGGTEAFF.

The rearrangement links TRBV20-1 to TRBJ2-1, with D possibly being TRBD1 (5 bases). The germline gives CDR1 DFQATT, CDR2 SNEGSKA (reference sequence). V was cut by 3 bases and J by 3 bases, with 24 bases left in between. This CDR3 is 18 amino acids long. CDR3 region: CSASPRTRISLGYNEQFF. The CDR3 DNA sequence: TGCAGTGCTAGTCCCCGGACAAGGATCTCATTGGGCTACAATGAGCAGTTCTTC.

The chain is built from TRBV11-2 and TRBJ1-2; D might be TRBD1 (5 bases). CDR1 and CDR2 (germline): SGHAT, FQNNGV. CDR3 length: 14 residues. Deletions cut 4 bases from V and 10 bases from J, with 19 bases between. The CDR3 bases are TGTGCCAGCAGCTCGAACAGGTTGGGCGGCGACTACACCTTC. Protein product: CASSSNRLGGDYTF. The full variable domain, its missing parts supplied by reference TRBV11-2 and TRBJ1-2, is EAGVAQSPRYKIIEKRQSVAFWCNPISGHATLYWYQQILGQGPKLLIQFQNNGVVDDSQLPKDRFSAERLKGVDSTLKIQPAKLEDSAVYLCASSSNRLGGDYTFGSGTRLTVV.

The V call is TRBV3-1 (or the pseudogene TRBV3-2), the J call TRBJ2-1, with 14 bases identical to TRBD2. Germline CDR1 LGHDT, CDR2 YNNKEL (reference sequence). The V and J ends lost 3 bases and 7 bases, in that order; junction bases with no gene match: 8. The CDR3 consists of 17 residues. CDR3 in DNA: TGTGCCAGCAGCCACCTGGGGACTAGCGGGGGTGGGAATGAGCAGTTCTTC. Its protein is CASSHLGTSGGGNEQFF.

This sequence joins TRBV19 and TRBJ1-2; D is ambiguous. CDR1 and CDR2 (germline): LNHDA, SQIVND (reference sequence). Trimming stripped 1 base from V and 8 bases from J, with 11 bases between. The CDR3 is made up of 13 amino acids. The CDR3 DNA is TGTGCCAGTAGTATAGCTGGCACACGAGGCTACACCTTC. Translated: CASSIAGTRGYTF.